The clone carrying this TCR beta chain has a count of ten or more. Antigen: not known. V dropped 0 bases and J dropped 3; count of bases not matched to a gene: 2. The germline CDR1 and CDR2 sequences are DFQATT and SNEGSKA (reference sequence). The CDR3 is 13 amino acids. TCRdb re-called the PCR reads with MiXCR, one entry per CDR3 protein. The sample records about half a million distinct CDR3 sequences, about 22% being singletons. The data derive from a study of molecular identifiers for immune sequencing clone quantification. Findings and caveats of the study: Identical TCR molecules that share a barcode could lead to an underestimation of highly expanded clone sizes. Clones that exceeded 20 RNA copies held over 99% of effector molecules, yet under 1% in naive cells.

The clonotype originates from a human donor in good health. Some libraries in this study had Jurkat cell RNA spiked in. The chain couples TRBV20-1 to TRBJ2-7; 7 bases agree with TRBD1. The specimen sequenced was naive CD8+ T cells from blood, with Jurkat cell RNA spiked in. The subset denotes: FACS-sorted CD8+CD4-CCR7+CD45RA+ naive T cells. CDR3 coding DNA: TGCAGTGCTAGAGAGACAGGGAACTACGAGCAGTACTTC. It specifies CSARETGNYEQYF.